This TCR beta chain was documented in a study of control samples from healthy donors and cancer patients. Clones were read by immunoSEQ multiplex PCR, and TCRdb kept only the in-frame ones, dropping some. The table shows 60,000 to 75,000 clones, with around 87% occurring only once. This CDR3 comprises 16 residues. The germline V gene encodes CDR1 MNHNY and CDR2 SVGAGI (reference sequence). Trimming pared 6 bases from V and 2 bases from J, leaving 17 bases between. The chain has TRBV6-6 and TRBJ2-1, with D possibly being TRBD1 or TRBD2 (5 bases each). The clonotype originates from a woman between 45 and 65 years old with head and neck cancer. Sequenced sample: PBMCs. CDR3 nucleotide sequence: TGTGCCAGCAGAACCCCCGGGACGGGAACCTACAATGAGCAGTTCTTC. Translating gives CASRTPGTGTYNEQFF.